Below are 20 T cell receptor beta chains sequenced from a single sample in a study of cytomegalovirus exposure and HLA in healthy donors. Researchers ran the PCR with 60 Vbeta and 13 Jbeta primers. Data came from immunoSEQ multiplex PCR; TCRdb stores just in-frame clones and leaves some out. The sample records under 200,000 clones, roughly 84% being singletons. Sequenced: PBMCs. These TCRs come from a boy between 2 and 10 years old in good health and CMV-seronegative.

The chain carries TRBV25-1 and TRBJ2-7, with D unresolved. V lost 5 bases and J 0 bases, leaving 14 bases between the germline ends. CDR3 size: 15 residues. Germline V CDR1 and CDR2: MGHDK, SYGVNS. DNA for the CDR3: TGTGCCAGCAGTTCCGACGGTAGGAGCTCCTACGAGCAGTACTTC. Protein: CASSSDGRSSYEQYF.

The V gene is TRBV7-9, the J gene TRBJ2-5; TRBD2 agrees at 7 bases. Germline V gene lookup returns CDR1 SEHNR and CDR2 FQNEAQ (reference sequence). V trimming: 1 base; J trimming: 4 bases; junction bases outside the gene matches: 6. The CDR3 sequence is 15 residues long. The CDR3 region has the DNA TGTGCCAGCAGCTTAGGGGGCGGGAGCGGAGAGACCCAGTACTTC. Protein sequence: CASSLGGGSGETQYF.

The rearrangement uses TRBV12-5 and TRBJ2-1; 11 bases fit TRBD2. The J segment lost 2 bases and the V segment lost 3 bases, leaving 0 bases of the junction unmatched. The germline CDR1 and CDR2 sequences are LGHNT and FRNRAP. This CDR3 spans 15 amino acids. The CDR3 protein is CASGFSGRAYNEQFF. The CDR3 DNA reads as TGTGCTAGTGGTTTTAGCGGGAGGGCCTACAATGAGCAGTTCTTC.

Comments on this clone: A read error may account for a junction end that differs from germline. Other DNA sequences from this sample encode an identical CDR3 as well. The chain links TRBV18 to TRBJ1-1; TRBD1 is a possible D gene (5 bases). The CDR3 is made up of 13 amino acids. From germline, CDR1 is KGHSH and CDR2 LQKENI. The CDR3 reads CASSPPDTGGTFF. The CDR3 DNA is TGTGCCAGCTCGCCACCGGACACGGGTGGGACTTTCTTT.

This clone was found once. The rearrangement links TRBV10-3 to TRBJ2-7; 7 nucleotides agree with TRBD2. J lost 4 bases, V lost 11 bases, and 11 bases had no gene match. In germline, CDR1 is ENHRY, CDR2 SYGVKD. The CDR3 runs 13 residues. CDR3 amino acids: CASKGAGLYEQYF. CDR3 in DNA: TGTGCCTCCAAGGGAGCGGGGTTGTACGAGCAGTACTTC.

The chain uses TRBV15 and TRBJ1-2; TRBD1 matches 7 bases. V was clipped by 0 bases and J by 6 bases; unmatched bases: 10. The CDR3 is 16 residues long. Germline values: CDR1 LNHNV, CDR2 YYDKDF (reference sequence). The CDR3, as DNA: TGTGCCACCAGCAGAGATCCAGAAGGGGGCAGGAATGGCTACACCTTC. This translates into CATSRDPEGGRNGYTF.

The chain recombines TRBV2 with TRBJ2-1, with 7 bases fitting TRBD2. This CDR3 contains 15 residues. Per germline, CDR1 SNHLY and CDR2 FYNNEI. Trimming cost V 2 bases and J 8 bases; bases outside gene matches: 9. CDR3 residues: CASSETGERGDEQFF. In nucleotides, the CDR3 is TGTGCCAGCAGTGAAACGGGGGAGCGGGGCGATGAGCAGTTCTTC.

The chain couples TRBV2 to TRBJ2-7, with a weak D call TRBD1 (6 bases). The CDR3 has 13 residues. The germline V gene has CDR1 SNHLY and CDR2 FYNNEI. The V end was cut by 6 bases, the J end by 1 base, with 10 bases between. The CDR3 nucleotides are TGTGCCAGCAGCCGGACAGCGTCCTACGAGCAGTACTTC. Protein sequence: CASSRTASYEQYF.

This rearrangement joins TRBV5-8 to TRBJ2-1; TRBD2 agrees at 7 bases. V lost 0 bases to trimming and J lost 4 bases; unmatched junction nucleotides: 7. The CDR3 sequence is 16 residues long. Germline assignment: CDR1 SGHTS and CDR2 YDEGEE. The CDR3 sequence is CASSLGASGKYNEQFF. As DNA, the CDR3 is TGTGCCAGCAGCTTGGGGGCTAGCGGAAAATACAATGAGCAGTTCTTC.

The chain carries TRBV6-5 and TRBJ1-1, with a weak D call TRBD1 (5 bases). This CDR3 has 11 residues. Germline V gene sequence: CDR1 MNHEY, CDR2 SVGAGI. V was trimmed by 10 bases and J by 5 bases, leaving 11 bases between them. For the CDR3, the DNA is TGTGCCACCGCCCGGGGGACTGAAGCTTTCTTT. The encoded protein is CATARGTEAFF.

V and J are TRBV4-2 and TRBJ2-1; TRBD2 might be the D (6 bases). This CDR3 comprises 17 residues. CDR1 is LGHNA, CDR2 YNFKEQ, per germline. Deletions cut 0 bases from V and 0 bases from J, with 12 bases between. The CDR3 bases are TGTGCCAGCAGCCAAGAACTCCCTAGCGCCTCCTACAATGAGCAGTTCTTC. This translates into CASSQELPSASYNEQFF.

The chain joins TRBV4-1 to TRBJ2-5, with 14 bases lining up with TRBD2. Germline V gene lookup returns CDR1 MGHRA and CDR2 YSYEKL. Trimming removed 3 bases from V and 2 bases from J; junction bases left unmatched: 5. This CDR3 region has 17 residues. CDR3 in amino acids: CASSHGLAGGQQETQYF. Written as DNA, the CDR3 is TGCGCCAGCAGCCACGGACTAGCGGGAGGACAGCAAGAGACCCAGTACTTC.

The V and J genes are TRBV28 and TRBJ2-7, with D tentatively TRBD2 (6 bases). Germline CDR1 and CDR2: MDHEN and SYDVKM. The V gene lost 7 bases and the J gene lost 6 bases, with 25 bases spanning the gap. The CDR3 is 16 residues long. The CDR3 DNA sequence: TGTGCCAGCAACTCACCCGGAGGAGCGGGTCTTGCCGAGCAGTACTTC. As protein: CASNSPGGAGLAEQYF.

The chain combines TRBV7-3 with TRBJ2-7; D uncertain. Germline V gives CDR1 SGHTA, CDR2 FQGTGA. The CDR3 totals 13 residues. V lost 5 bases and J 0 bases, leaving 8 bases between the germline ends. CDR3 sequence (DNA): TGTGCCAGCAGCCCCCCAGGCTCCTACGAGCAGTACTTC. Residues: CASSPPGSYEQYF.

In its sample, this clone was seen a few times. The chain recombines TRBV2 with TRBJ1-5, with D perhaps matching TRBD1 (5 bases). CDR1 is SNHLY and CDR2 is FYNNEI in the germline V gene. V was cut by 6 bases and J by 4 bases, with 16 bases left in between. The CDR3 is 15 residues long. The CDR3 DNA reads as TGTGCCAGCAGGGCCTGGTCGGGGGGAAATCAGCCCCAGCATTTT. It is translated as CASRAWSGGNQPQHF.

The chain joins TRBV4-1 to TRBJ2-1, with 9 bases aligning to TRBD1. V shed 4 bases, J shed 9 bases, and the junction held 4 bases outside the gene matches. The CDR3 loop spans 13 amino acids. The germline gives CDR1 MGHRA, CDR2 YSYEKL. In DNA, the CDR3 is TGCGCCAGCAGCCTGGGACAGGGTAGTGAGCAGTTCTTC. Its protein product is CASSLGQGSEQFF.

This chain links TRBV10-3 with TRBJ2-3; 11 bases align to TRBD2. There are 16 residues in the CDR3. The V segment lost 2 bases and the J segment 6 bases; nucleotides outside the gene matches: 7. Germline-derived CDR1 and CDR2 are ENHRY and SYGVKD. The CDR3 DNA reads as TGTGCCATCAGTGAGAGTAGCGGGAGGGCCGCGGATACGCAGTATTTT. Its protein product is CAISESSGRAADTQYF.

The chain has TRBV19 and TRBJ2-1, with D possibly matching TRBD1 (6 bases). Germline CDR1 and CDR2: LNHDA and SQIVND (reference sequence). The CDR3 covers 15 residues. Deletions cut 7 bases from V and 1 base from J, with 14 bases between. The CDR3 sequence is CASTTDRQSYNEQFF. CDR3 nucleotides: TGTGCCAGTACTACAGACAGGCAATCCTACAATGAGCAGTTCTTC.

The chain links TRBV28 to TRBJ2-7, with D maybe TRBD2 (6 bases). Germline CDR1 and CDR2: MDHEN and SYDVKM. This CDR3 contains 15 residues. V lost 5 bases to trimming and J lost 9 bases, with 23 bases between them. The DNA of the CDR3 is TGTGCCAGCAGTCCCCGGGGGAAACCCTCCACCTGGCAGTACTTC. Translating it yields CASSPRGKPSTWQYF.

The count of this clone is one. CDR3 in DNA: TGCGCCAGCAGCTTACAGGGGCCGGAGACCCAGTACTTC. Translated, it gives CASSLQGPETQYF. The V call is TRBV5-1, the J call TRBJ2-5; 7 nucleotides agree with TRBD1. This CDR3 is 13 amino acids long. Germline lookup yields CDR1 SGHRS and CDR2 YFSETQ. After removal of 2 bases from V and 5 bases from J, the junction contained 3 bases not matched to a gene.